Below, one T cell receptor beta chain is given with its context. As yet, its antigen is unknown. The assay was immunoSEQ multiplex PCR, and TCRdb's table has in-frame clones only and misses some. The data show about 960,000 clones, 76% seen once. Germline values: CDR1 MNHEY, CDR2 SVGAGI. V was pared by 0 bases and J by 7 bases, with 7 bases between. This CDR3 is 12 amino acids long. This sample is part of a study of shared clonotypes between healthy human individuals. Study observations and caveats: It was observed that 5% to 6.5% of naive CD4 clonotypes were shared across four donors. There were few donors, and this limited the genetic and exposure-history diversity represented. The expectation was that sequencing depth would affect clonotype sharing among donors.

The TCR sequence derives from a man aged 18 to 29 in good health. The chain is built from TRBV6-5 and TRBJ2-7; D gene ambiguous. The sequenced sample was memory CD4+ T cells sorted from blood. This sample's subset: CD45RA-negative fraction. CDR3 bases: TGTGCCAGCAGTTACTCGGGCTGGGAGCAGTACTTC. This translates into CASSYSGWEQYF.